A selection of T cell receptor beta chains follows, all from one sample in a study of blood T cell repertoires in COVID-19. Assay: immunoSEQ multiplex PCR; the TCRdb copy retains only in-frame clones and omits some. Among hundreds of thousands of clones listed, about 90% were seen once. Sequences were obtained from peripheral blood. Receptors originate from a man younger than 35 with COVID-19, enrolled during active disease. Each CDR3 is given with its conserved first and last residue. Fields, in order: D gene, J gene, V gene, clone size, CDR3 DNA, CDR3 protein. D genes are given only for firm matches. Clone size appears in some rows only: once, few, many, or a class for an expanded clone.

>NA|TRBJ2-7|TRBV6-5|NA
TGTGCCAGCAGTTCCCCCAGACAGGTGGACTACGAGCAGTACTTC
CASSSPRQVDYEQYF
>NA|TRBJ1-2|TRBV18|NA
TGTGCCAGCTCACCTGGGGACTCACCAAGATGTGGCTACACCTTC
CASSPGDSPRCGYTF
>TRBD1|TRBJ2-2|TRBV9|NA
TGTGCCAGCAGCGTAGCCTTAACAGGGGGCGGCACCGGGGAGCTGTTTTTT
CASSVALTGGGTGELFF
>NA|TRBJ2-2|TRBV5-5|NA
TGTGCCAGCAGCCTGCCAGGGGTCCCCGGGGAGCTGTTTTTT
CASSLPGVPGELFF
>NA|TRBJ2-1|TRBV4-2|NA
TGTGCCAGCAGCCAAGAAAAGGGGTACAATGAGCAGTTCTTC
CASSQEKGYNEQFF
>NA|TRBJ2-1|TRBV5-1|NA
TGCGCCAGCAGCTTGGAACCCAGGGGCAATGAGCAGTTCTTC
CASSLEPRGNEQFF
>NA|TRBJ1-2|TRBV5-5|NA
TGTGCCAGCAGCCTTTTTCCGACAGGCTTCTATGGCTACACCTTC
CASSLFPTGFYGYTF
>TRBD1|TRBJ1-5|TRBV28|NA
TGTGCCAGCAGTTTCCAGGGGGTTAATAGCAATCAGCCCCAGCATTTT
CASSFQGVNSNQPQHF
>NA|TRBJ1-1|TRBV3-1/TRBV3-2|NA
TGTGCCAGCAGCCAAGCATCGGGGGACACTGAAGCTTTCTTT
CASSQASGDTEAFF
>NA|TRBJ2-1|TRBV4-1|NA
TGCGCCAGCAGCCAAGAACCCGGGGGTGAGCAGTTCTTC
CASSQEPGGEQFF
>NA|TRBJ2-5|TRBV5-1|NA
TGCGCCAGCAGCTTGGGAGCGCAAGAGACCCAGTACTTC
CASSLGAQETQYF
>TRBD1|TRBJ1-1|TRBV12-3/TRBV12-4|NA
TGTGCCAGCAGTCCCGGGACAGGTGAAGCTTTCTTT
CASSPGTGEAFF
>TRBD1|TRBJ2-5|TRBV19|NA
TGTGCCAGTAGTCCGCGGACAGGGGCCGCGACCCAGTACTTC
CASSPRTGAATQYF
>TRBD1|TRBJ1-6|TRBV5-1|once
TGCGCCAGCAGGCCTCCGGGACAGGGGCATTCACCCCTCCACTTT
CASRPPGQGHSPLHF
>NA|TRBJ2-7|TRBV5-6|NA
TGTGCCAGCAGTCTACTAGTGGAATACTCCTACGAGCAGTACTTC
CASSLLVEYSYEQYF
>TRBD2|TRBJ2-1|TRBV12-3/TRBV12-4|NA
TGTGCCAGCCGGGACTACTCCTACAATGAGCAGTTCTTC
CASRDYSYNEQFF
>TRBD1|TRBJ2-2|TRBV18|NA
TGTGCCAGCTCGCCCGGGACAGGGAACACCGGGGAGCTGTTTTTT
CASSPGTGNTGELFF
>NA|TRBJ1-1|TRBV5-1|NA
TGCGCCAGCAGCTTGGAGCAGGGCGTGAACACTGAAGCTTTCTTT
CASSLEQGVNTEAFF
>NA|TRBJ1-5|TRBV12-3/TRBV12-4|NA
TGTGCCAGCAGCCCATTTAGCAATCAGCCCCAGCATTTT
CASSPFSNQPQHF
>NA|TRBJ2-7|TRBV19|NA
TGTGCCAGTAGTAGTCAGGGGATCGACGAGCAGTACTTC
CASSSQGIDEQYF
>NA|TRBJ1-1|TRBV20-1|NA
TGCAGTGCTAGTCAGGGTTCCAACACTGAAGCTTTCTTT
CSASQGSNTEAFF
>NA|TRBJ2-3|TRBV21-1|NA
TGTGCCAGCAGCAAATCGGGCGAGGGGGTCAGGGGCGATACGCAGTATTTT
CASSKSGEGVRGDTQYF
>TRBD2|TRBJ2-3|TRBV6-5|NA
TGTGCCACCTCGGGACTAGCGGCTACAGATACGCAGTATTTT
CATSGLAATDTQYF
>NA|TRBJ1-2|TRBV5-1|NA
TGCGCCAGCAGCCGAACGGCAGGGCGGTCCGAGGGCTACACCTTC
CASSRTAGRSEGYTF
>TRBD2|TRBJ2-1|TRBV6-6|NA
TGTGCCAGCGGCCCTAGCGGGAGGGGAGAGCAGTTCTTC
CASGPSGRGEQFF
>NA|TRBJ2-3|TRBV5-1|NA
TGCGCCAGCAGCTTCTCGGTAGATACGCAGTATTTT
CASSFSVDTQYF